These T cell receptor beta chains were read from a single sample in a study of response to subunit inactivated influenza vaccine. Each CDR3 protein is one row after TCRdb ran MiXCR on the RT-PCR reads. In the table there are a few hundred thousand distinct CDR3 sequences, 21% of which are singletons. The material sequenced was PBMCs from blood, taken 21 months after vaccination. Source of these receptors: a man between 50 and 75 years old who received an inactivated influenza vaccine. CDR3s include the opening cysteine and the closing phenylalanine or tryptophan. A D gene is named only where the DNA matches it firmly. For some rows the clone size is stated as once, few or many, or as a class when expanded; others skip it.

CDR3 protein: CASSRDPGPLGRYGYTF
CDR3 DNA: TGTGCCAGCAGTCGTGACCCGGGACCACTCGGCCGCTATGGCTACACCTTC
J gene: TRBJ1-2
clone size: many
D gene: .
V gene: TRBV28

CDR3 protein: CASSLRGAGNTIYF
CDR3 DNA: TGTGCCAGCAGCTTGCGCGGGGCTGGAAACACCATATATTTT
J gene: TRBJ1-3
clone size: .
D gene: .
V gene: TRBV7-9

CDR3 protein: CSVAGEETQYF
CDR3 DNA: TGCAGCGTTGCGGGAGAAGAGACCCAGTACTTC
J gene: TRBJ2-5
clone size: .
D gene: .
V gene: TRBV29-1

CDR3 protein: CASSFWGTNEKLFF
CDR3 DNA: TGCGCCAGCAGCTTCTGGGGGACTAATGAAAAACTGTTTTTT
J gene: TRBJ1-4
clone size: few
D gene: .
V gene: TRBV5-1

CDR3 protein: CASRRMGGSSYNEQFF
CDR3 DNA: TGCGCCAGCAGAAGGATGGGCGGCAGCTCCTACAATGAGCAGTTCTTC
J gene: TRBJ2-1
clone size: .
D gene: .
V gene: TRBV5-1

CDR3 protein: CASSSNRVWAGNTIYF
CDR3 DNA: TGTGCCAGCAGTTCAAACAGGGTTTGGGCTGGAAACACCATATATTTT
J gene: TRBJ1-3
clone size: few
D gene: .
V gene: TRBV28

CDR3 protein: CSARTGLNEQFF
CDR3 DNA: TGCAGTGCGAGGACAGGGTTGAATGAGCAGTTCTTC
J gene: TRBJ2-1
clone size: .
D gene: TRBD1
V gene: TRBV20-1

CDR3 protein: CASSQGPGDTEAFF
CDR3 DNA: TGCGCCAGCAGCCAGGGTCCAGGGGACACTGAAGCTTTCTTT
J gene: TRBJ1-1
clone size: .
D gene: .
V gene: TRBV4-1

CDR3 protein: CASSQAGQFNEKLFF
CDR3 DNA: TGTGCCAGCAGCCAGGCGGGACAGTTTAATGAAAAACTGTTTTTT
J gene: TRBJ1-4
clone size: few
D gene: TRBD1
V gene: TRBV4-2

CDR3 protein: CASSKTDSRSQHF
CDR3 DNA: TGTGCCAGTAGTAAAACGGACAGTAGGTCCCAGCATTTT
J gene: TRBJ1-5
clone size: few
D gene: .
V gene: TRBV19

CDR3 protein: CSASGLAGGQNEQFF
CDR3 DNA: TGCAGTGCTTCGGGACTAGCGGGGGGGCAAAATGAGCAGTTCTTC
J gene: TRBJ2-1
clone size: .
D gene: TRBD2
V gene: TRBV20-1

CDR3 protein: CATRPGLAGGYEQYF
CDR3 DNA: TGTGCCACCAGACCTGGACTAGCGGGAGGCTACGAGCAGTACTTC
J gene: TRBJ2-7
clone size: .
D gene: TRBD2
V gene: TRBV15

CDR3 protein: CASSSEPGQNYGYTF
CDR3 DNA: TGCGCCAGCAGCTCGGAACCGGGACAGAACTATGGCTACACCTTC
J gene: TRBJ1-2
clone size: .
D gene: TRBD1
V gene: TRBV5-1

CDR3 protein: CTIPAAGQFNTGELFF
CDR3 DNA: TGTACCATCCCAGCGGCGGGACAGTTCAACACCGGGGAGCTGTTTTTT
J gene: TRBJ2-2
clone size: .
D gene: .
V gene: TRBV7-2

CDR3 protein: CASSFSYPSGNTIYF
CDR3 DNA: TGTGCCAGCAGCTTTTCTTACCCCTCTGGAAACACCATATATTTT
J gene: TRBJ1-3
clone size: .
D gene: .
V gene: TRBV7-2

CDR3 protein: CAGTPRGQFSMNTEAFF
CDR3 DNA: TGTGCCGGTACCCCCAGAGGACAATTTTCCATGAACACTGAAGCTTTCTTT
J gene: TRBJ1-1
clone size: .
D gene: .
V gene: TRBV19

CDR3 protein: CASSLDRPNTEAFF
CDR3 DNA: TGCGCCAGCAGCCTGGACAGGCCTAACACTGAAGCTTTCTTT
J gene: TRBJ1-1
clone size: many
D gene: TRBD1
V gene: TRBV5-1

CDR3 protein: CSAMLATDTQYF
CDR3 DNA: TGCAGTGCTATGCTCGCTACAGATACGCAGTATTTT
J gene: TRBJ2-3
clone size: .
D gene: .
V gene: TRBV20-1

CDR3 protein: CASSFGLAGGEQFF
CDR3 DNA: TGTGCCAGCAGTTTCGGACTAGCGGGAGGTGAGCAGTTCTTC
J gene: TRBJ2-1
clone size: few
D gene: TRBD2
V gene: TRBV12-3/TRBV12-4

CDR3 protein: CASSLAVPYNEQFF
CDR3 DNA: TGCGCCAGCAGCTTGGCGGTACCATACAATGAGCAGTTCTTC
J gene: TRBJ2-1
clone size: few
D gene: .
V gene: TRBV5-1

CDR3 protein: CASSLGTVPDTQYF
CDR3 DNA: TGTGCCAGCAGTTTAGGGACAGTTCCAGATACGCAGTATTTT
J gene: TRBJ2-3
clone size: few
D gene: TRBD1
V gene: TRBV28

CDR3 protein: CASSYISRDTQYF
CDR3 DNA: TGTGCCAGCAGCTACATCTCGAGGGATACGCAGTATTTT
J gene: TRBJ2-3
clone size: .
D gene: .
V gene: TRBV6-5

CDR3 protein: CAWSVRGGTDTQYF
CDR3 DNA: TGTGCCTGGAGTGTACGGGGGGGCACAGATACGCAGTATTTT
J gene: TRBJ2-3
clone size: .
D gene: TRBD2
V gene: TRBV30

CDR3 protein: CAIRSSVAGANVLTF
CDR3 DNA: TGTGCCATCCGGTCGTCGGTTGCTGGGGCCAACGTCCTGACTTTC
J gene: TRBJ2-6
clone size: .
D gene: .
V gene: TRBV10-3

CDR3 protein: CASTLRGGSNQPQHF
CDR3 DNA: TGTGCCAGCACGTTAAGGGGCGGTAGCAATCAGCCCCAGCATTTT
J gene: TRBJ1-5
clone size: many
D gene: .
V gene: TRBV5-5

CDR3 protein: CSARSQGVSNQPQHF
CDR3 DNA: TGCAGTGCTAGATCCCAGGGGGTGTCCAATCAGCCCCAGCATTTT
J gene: TRBJ1-5
clone size: many
D gene: TRBD1
V gene: TRBV20-1

CDR3 protein: CAISESVRDRIARANYGYTF
CDR3 DNA: TGTGCCATCAGTGAGTCCGTACGGGACCGCATCGCCCGAGCTAACTATGGCTACACCTTC
J gene: TRBJ1-2
clone size: few
D gene: .
V gene: TRBV10-3

CDR3 protein: CASSSGQSVGNQPQHF
CDR3 DNA: TGTGCCAGCAGCTCCGGACAGAGTGTGGGCAATCAGCCCCAGCATTTT
J gene: TRBJ1-5
clone size: .
D gene: .
V gene: TRBV7-9

CDR3 protein: CASASGRALKETQYF
CDR3 DNA: TGTGCCAGCGCCAGCGGGAGGGCCCTTAAGGAGACCCAGTACTTC
J gene: TRBJ2-5
clone size: once
D gene: TRBD2
V gene: TRBV7-7

CDR3 protein: CASSFGQANTEAFF
CDR3 DNA: TGTGCCAGCAGCTTCGGACAGGCTAACACTGAAGCTTTCTTT
J gene: TRBJ1-1
clone size: .
D gene: TRBD1
V gene: TRBV5-5

CDR3 protein: CASSFRTSGGSDEQFF
CDR3 DNA: TGCGCCAGCAGCTTCCGGACTAGCGGGGGCAGCGATGAGCAGTTCTTC
J gene: TRBJ2-1
clone size: .
D gene: TRBD2
V gene: TRBV5-1

CDR3 protein: CASSLEVYDSPTDTQYF
CDR3 DNA: TGTGCCAGCAGCTTAGAGGTTTACGACTCCCCCACAGATACGCAGTATTTT
J gene: TRBJ2-3
clone size: .
D gene: .
V gene: TRBV11-1